This record concerns one T cell receptor (beta chain) sequence. Data came from immunoSEQ multiplex PCR; TCRdb stores just in-frame clones and leaves some out. The sample carries 200,000 to 250,000 clones, 84% recorded once. The data originate from a study of blood T cell repertoires in COVID-19. Germline trimming cut 3 bases from V and 4 bases from J; bases unmatched to any gene: 5. This CDR3 contains 14 residues. Germline V gene data show CDR1 as KGHSH and CDR2 as LQKENI. The sequencing input was peripheral blood. The sequence derives from a woman older than 75 with active or convalescent COVID-19. The chain recombines TRBV18 with TRBJ1-1; TRBD1 matches 7 bases. The CDR3 reads CASSPERGPTEAFF. The CDR3 DNA reads TGTGCCAGCTCACCGGAGAGGGGGCCCACTGAAGCTTTCTTT.